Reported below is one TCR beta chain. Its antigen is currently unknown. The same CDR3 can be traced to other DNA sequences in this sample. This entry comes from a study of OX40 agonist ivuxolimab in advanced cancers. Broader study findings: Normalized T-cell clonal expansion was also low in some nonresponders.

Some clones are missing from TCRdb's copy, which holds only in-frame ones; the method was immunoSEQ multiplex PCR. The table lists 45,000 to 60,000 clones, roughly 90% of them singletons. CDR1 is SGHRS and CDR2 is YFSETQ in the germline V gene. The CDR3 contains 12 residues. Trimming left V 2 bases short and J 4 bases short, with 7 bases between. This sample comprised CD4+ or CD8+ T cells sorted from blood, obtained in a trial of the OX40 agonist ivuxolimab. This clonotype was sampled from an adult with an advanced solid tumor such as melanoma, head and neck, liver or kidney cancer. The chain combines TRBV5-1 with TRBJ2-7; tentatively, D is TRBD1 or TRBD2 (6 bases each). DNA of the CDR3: TGCGCCAGCAGCTTAGGGGGGTACGAGCAGTACTTC. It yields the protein CASSLGGYEQYF.